Listed here are 16 T cell receptor beta chains from one sample, sequenced in a study of blood T cells in healthy people across ages. Alongside a J-beta primer mix, a sample-barcoded 5' primer served in a second PCR lasting roughly 6 to 11 cycles. TCRdb ran MiXCR on the 5' RACE reads and lists one entry per CDR3 protein. The sample has roughly 1,500,000 distinct CDR3 sequences; 42% are singletons. The specimen sequenced was blood. The source of these receptors is a woman in her late teens or twenties in good health.

DNA for the CDR3: TGTGCCAGCAAACAGGGGGTAAACAATGAGCAGTTCTTC. Its translation is CASKQGVNNEQFF. This chain connects TRBV2 to TRBJ2-1; TRBD1 aligns across 8 bases. Germline lookup yields CDR1 SNHLY and CDR2 FYNNEI. V lost 7 bases, J lost 5 bases, and 4 bases stayed unmatched. This CDR3 comprises 13 residues.

The chain is built from TRBV19 and TRBJ1-2; 8 nucleotides line up with TRBD1. Trimming removed 4 bases from V and 2 bases from J; junction bases left unmatched: 6. Germline V gene lookup returns CDR1 LNHDA and CDR2 SQIVND (reference sequence). The CDR3 is 15 amino acids. The CDR3 reads CASSKSGQANYGYTF. For the CDR3, the DNA is TGTGCCAGTAGTAAATCGGGACAGGCGAACTATGGCTACACCTTC.

The chain is built from TRBV6-5 and TRBJ1-1, with D possibly TRBD1 on 5 matching bases. The CDR3 runs to 13 residues. Germline V CDR1 and CDR2: MNHEY, SVGAGI. V lost 6 bases and J 2 bases, leaving 10 bases between the germline ends. This CDR3 is CASRAGTNTEAFF. The CDR3 DNA follows: TGTGCCAGCAGGGCGGGGACTAACACTGAAGCTTTCTTT.

The rearrangement uses TRBV7-2 and TRBJ2-2; D is possibly TRBD2 (6 bases). With 2 bases removed from V and 2 bases from J, the gap between germline ends came to 12 bases. Germline lookup yields CDR1 SGHTA and CDR2 FQGNSA. CDR3 length equals 16 residues. The CDR3 bases are TGTGCCAGCAGCTTATTTGTGGGGGGAAACACCGGGGAGCTGTTTTTT. Protein: CASSLFVGGNTGELFF.

The table lists this clonotype with a few counts. The chain is built from TRBV27 and TRBJ2-3, with 9 bases fitting TRBD2. Germline V gene sequence: CDR1 MNHEY, CDR2 SMNVEV (reference sequence). The CDR3 spans 15 residues. Unmatched junction bases numbered 8, after V lost 3 bases and J lost 7 bases. The CDR3 reads CASSFSGGLGYTQYF. The CDR3 nucleotides are TGTGCCAGCAGTTTTAGCGGGGGCCTCGGGTATACGCAGTATTTT.

This clonotype was seen a single time. The chain combines TRBV3-1 with TRBJ2-1; TRBD1 matches at 8 bases. V lost 4 bases, J lost 7 bases, and 18 bases stayed unmatched. The CDR3 extends over 18 amino acids. CDR1 LGHDT and CDR2 YNNKEL come from the germline V gene (reference sequence). This CDR3 reads CASSPTWLWTGSSNEQFF. As DNA, the CDR3 is TGTGCCAGCAGCCCGACGTGGTTATGGACAGGGAGTTCAAATGAGCAGTTCTTC.

J is TRBJ2-3 and V is TRBV11-2; 7 bases align to TRBD2. CDR3 size: 16 residues. V was pared by 3 bases and J by 3 bases, with 9 bases of the junction left unmatched. Germline loops: CDR1 SGHAT, CDR2 FQNNGV. The chain's CDR3 is CASSLTTGTTTDTQYF. CDR3 DNA: TGTGCCAGCAGCTTGACTACGGGGACTACTACAGATACGCAGTATTTT.

The chain has TRBV7-3 and TRBJ2-1; TRBD2 matches at 10 bases. Germline assignment: CDR1 SGHTA and CDR2 FQGTGA. This CDR3 is built from 15 residues. Losses at the gene ends were 5 bases for V and 6 bases for J; bases not matched to a gene: 7. For the CDR3, the DNA is TGTGCCAGCAGCCGTACTAGCGGGGCGACCAATGAGCAGTTCTTC. Amino acid sequence: CASSRTSGATNEQFF.

This clonotype was seen only a few times. J is TRBJ2-1 and V is TRBV6-5; 14 bases match TRBD2. The end of the DNA is better explained by TRBJ2-7, so the J call may be wrong. This CDR3 is 15 amino acids long. The V gene's germline CDR1 is MNHEY and CDR2 SVGAGI. CDR3 in amino acids: CASRTGTSGGNEQYF. The CDR3 DNA follows: TGTGCCAGCAGAACCGGGACTAGCGGGGGAAATGAGCAGTACTTC.

This clonotype turned up a few times. The chain combines TRBV25-1 with TRBJ2-7, with D possibly being TRBD1 (5 bases). V lost 0 bases and J 2 bases, leaving 8 bases between the germline ends. Germline V gene sequence: CDR1 MGHDK, CDR2 SYGVNS. The CDR3 runs 14 residues. CDR3 DNA: TGTGCCAGCAGTGAATATCAGGGCACCTACGAGCAGTACTTC. Encoded protein: CASSEYQGTYEQYF.

The V and J genes are TRBV20-1 and TRBJ2-1; TRBD1 is a possible D gene (5 bases). V lost 2 bases, J lost 7 bases, and 9 bases lay in between. The CDR3 covers 12 residues. The germline V gene encodes CDR1 DFQATT and CDR2 SNEGSKA (reference sequence). In nucleotides, the CDR3 is TGCAGTGCTAGAAAGGGGCTTAATGAGCAGTTCTTC. The encoded protein is CSARKGLNEQFF.

The V gene is TRBV28, the J gene TRBJ1-1; D remains unclear. CDR3 size: 13 residues. Germline V gene sequence: CDR1 MDHEN, CDR2 SYDVKM. V was cut by 8 bases and J by 6 bases, with 16 bases left in between. The CDR3 sequence is CASPRPGSAEAFF. The CDR3 DNA reads as TGTGCCAGCCCTCGGCCGGGTTCTGCTGAAGCTTTCTTT.

This clonotype occurred a few times. The chain is built from TRBV6-1 and TRBJ1-5; D call uncertain. CDR1 is MNHNS and CDR2 is SASEGT in the germline V gene. The V gene lost 4 bases and the J gene lost 4 bases, with 17 bases spanning the gap. The CDR3 consists of 16 residues. The CDR3 is CASSVINSASNQPQHF. For the CDR3, the DNA is TGTGCCAGCAGTGTAATTAACAGTGCAAGTAATCAGCCCCAGCATTTT.

This clonotype turned up a few times. The chain uses TRBV20-1 and TRBJ2-1; 7 bases map to TRBD2. There are 14 residues in the CDR3. Per the germline V gene, CDR1 is DFQATT and CDR2 is SNEGSKA (reference sequence). V lost 5 bases, J lost 10 bases, and 14 bases stayed unmatched. This CDR3 is CSAPDYARGSEQFF. DNA for the CDR3: TGCAGTGCTCCGGACTACGCGCGGGGGAGCGAGCAGTTCTTC.

This clonotype occurred a few times. CDR3 in amino acids: CASSSPGSEIHEQYF. As DNA, the CDR3 is TGTGCCAGCAGTTCCCCGGGCTCGGAGATCCACGAGCAGTACTTC. This chain connects TRBV28 to TRBJ2-7, with no clear D. The ends were cut back, 4 bases at V and 5 bases at J, with 18 bases in the middle. CDR3 length: 15 residues. Germline CDR1 is MDHEN and CDR2 is SYDVKM. Full variable domain (remainder filled in from reference TRBV28 and TRBJ2-7): DVKVTQSSRYLVKRTGEKVFLECVQDMDHENMFWYRQDPGLGLRLIYFSYDVKMKEKGDIPEGYSVSREKKERFSLILESASTNQTSMYLCASSSPGSEIHEQYFGPGTRLTVT.

This clonotype occurred a few times. The V gene is TRBV7-8, the J gene TRBJ2-3, with 7 bases fitting TRBD2. Per germline, CDR1 SGHVS and CDR2 FQNEAQ. V was clipped by 6 bases and J by 2 bases; unmatched bases: 8. The CDR3 is 15 amino acids. In DNA, the CDR3 is TGTGCCAGCAGTACCGGGGACTATTTCACAGATACGCAGTATTTT. Translating it yields CASSTGDYFTDTQYF.